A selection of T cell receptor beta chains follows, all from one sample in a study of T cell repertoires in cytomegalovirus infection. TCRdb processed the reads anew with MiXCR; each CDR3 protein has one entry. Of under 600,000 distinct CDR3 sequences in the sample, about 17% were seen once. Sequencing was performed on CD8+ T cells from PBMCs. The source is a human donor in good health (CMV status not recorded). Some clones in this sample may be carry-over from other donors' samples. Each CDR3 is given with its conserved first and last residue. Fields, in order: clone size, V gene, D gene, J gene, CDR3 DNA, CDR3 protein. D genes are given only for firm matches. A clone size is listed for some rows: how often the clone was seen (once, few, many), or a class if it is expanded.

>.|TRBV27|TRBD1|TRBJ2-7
TGTGCCAGCGGGCCAGGGACAGGGAAACAAGGCGAGCAGTACTTC
CASGPGTGKQGEQYF
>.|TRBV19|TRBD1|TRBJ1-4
TGTGCCAGTACCCTAAGGTTGGCAGGGGGTGAAAAACTGTTTTTT
CASTLRLAGGEKLFF
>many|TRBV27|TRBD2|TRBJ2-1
TGTGCCAGCAGCCCCGGACTAGCGGGAGTGAATGAGCAGTTCTTC
CASSPGLAGVNEQFF
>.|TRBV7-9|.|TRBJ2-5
TGTGCGTCGGCAACCGTACAAGAGACCCAGTACTTC
CASATVQETQYF
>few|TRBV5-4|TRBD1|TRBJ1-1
TGTGCCAGCAGGAACAGGGGAAGGCCGGGCACTGAAGCTTTCTTT
CASRNRGRPGTEAFF
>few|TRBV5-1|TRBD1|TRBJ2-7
TGCGCCAGCAGCCCCCGGGGACAGGCATCCTACGAGCAGTACTTC
CASSPRGQASYEQYF
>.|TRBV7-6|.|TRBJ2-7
TGTGCCAGCAGCTTACGGCAGTTTTTCGACGAGCAGTACTTC
CASSLRQFFDEQYF
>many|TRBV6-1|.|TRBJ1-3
TGTGCCAGCCGGGGAGGGCTATCGAGCTCTGGAAACACCATATATTTT
CASRGGLSSSGNTIYF
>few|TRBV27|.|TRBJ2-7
TGTGCCAGCAAAATACGGGGTAACAGGTACGAGCAGTACTTC
CASKIRGNRYEQYF
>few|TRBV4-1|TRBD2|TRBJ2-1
TGCGCCAGCAGCCAAGATCTCGCGGGAGGGCCCGAGTTCTTC
CASSQDLAGGPEFF
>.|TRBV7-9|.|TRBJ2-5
TGTGCAAGCAGCTCAGGGGTGACCGGAGCGGAAGAGACCCAGTACTTC
CASSSGVTGAEETQYF
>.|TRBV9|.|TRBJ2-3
TGTGCCAGCAGCGTAAAGGGAGTAGATACGCAGTATTTT
CASSVKGVDTQYF
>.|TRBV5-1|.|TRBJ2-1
TGCGCCAGCAGCTTGGACAGGGACACGGGGGGTGAGCAGTTCTTC
CASSLDRDTGGEQFF
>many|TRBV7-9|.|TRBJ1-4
TGTGCCAGCAGCTTAACCGGGAGGCCAACTAATGAAAAACTGTTTTTT
CASSLTGRPTNEKLFF
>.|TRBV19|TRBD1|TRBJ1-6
TGTGCCAGTAGTCCTAGACAGGGTATTGTACCCCTCCACTTT
CASSPRQGIVPLHF
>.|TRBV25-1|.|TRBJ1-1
TGTGCCACTTACCAGACTGAAGCTTTCTTT
CATYQTEAFF
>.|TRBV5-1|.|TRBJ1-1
TGCGCCAGCAGCTTGTCCCGGGGAGAGAACACTGAAGCTTTCTTT
CASSLSRGENTEAFF
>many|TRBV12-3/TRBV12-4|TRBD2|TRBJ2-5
TGTGCCAGCAGTTTGGCCAGCGGGGGGGCGTCAGAGACCCAGTACTTC
CASSLASGGASETQYF
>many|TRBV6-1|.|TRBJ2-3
TGTGCCAGCAGTGAAGGGGTGTATGGAGATACGCAGTATTTT
CASSEGVYGDTQYF
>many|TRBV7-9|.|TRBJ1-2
TGTGCCAGCGGACCCCCCCGGGGCTACACCTTC
CASGPPRGYTF
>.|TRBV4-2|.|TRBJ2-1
TGTGCCAGCAGCCAAGAAGGGGCTGGGGATGAGCAGTTCTTC
CASSQEGAGDEQFF
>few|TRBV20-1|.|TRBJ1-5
TGCAGTGCTAGAGACCCAGGGTCCGGCAATCAGCCCCAGCATTTT
CSARDPGSGNQPQHF
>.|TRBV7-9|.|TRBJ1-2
TGTGCCAGCAGCCCGGACGGCTCCTATGGCTACACCTTC
CASSPDGSYGYTF
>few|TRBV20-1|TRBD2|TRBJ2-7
TGCAGTGCTAGAGATTGGAGTAGCGGGATGGACGAGCAGTACTTC
CSARDWSSGMDEQYF
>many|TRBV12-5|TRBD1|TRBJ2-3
TGTGCTAGTGGTCTTGGACAGGGCCTTTACACAGATACGCAGTATTTT
CASGLGQGLYTDTQYF
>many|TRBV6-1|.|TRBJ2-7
TGTGCCAGCAGTCCCAACGGGGGGCTCTACGAGCAGTACTTC
CASSPNGGLYEQYF
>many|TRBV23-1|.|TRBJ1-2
TGCGCCAGCAGACAGTACCGCAACTATGGCTACACCTTC
CASRQYRNYGYTF
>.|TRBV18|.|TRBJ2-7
TGTGCAAGCTCACCAAGGGTGTGGCGGCAGGGGCGCGATCAGTACTTC
CASSPRVWRQGRDQYF
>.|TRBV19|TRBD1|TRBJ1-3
TGTGCCAGTAGTAAGGGGGCGGGAGAAAACACCATATATTTT
CASSKGAGENTIYF